This T cell receptor beta chain stems from a study of blood T cell repertoires in COVID-19. Profiling relied on immunoSEQ multiplex PCR, and the TCRdb table lists in-frame clones only, not all of them. The table has tens of thousands of clones, 80% to 90% seen once. The CDR3 is 18 residues long. Germline-derived CDR1 and CDR2 are LGHDT and YNNKEL (reference sequence). The V end was cut by 0 bases, the J end by 8 bases, with 20 bases between. The sequence came from a man in his 70s with acute or convalescent COVID-19. The chain uses TRBV3-1 (or the pseudogene TRBV3-2) and TRBJ1-6, with D maybe TRBD1 (5 bases). Sequencing used peripheral blood. The CDR3 DNA follows: TGTGCCAGCAGCCAAGATTCCGGTGGGGCTGGGGCGGATTCACCCCTCCACTTT. This translates into CASSQDSGGAGADSPLHF.